This T cell receptor beta chain was captured in a study of T cells after yellow fever vaccination. This clonotype appeared many times. 5'RACE template switching produced TCR cDNA carrying a universal primer site and UMIs. One entry per CDR3 protein, called by TCRdb with MiXCR from the 5' RACE reads. The sample holds approximately 250,000 distinct CDR3 sequences, roughly 5.6% seen once. The sample here was CD4+ T cells sorted from PBMCs, taken on the day of the yellow fever booster vaccination. The source is a man aged 18 to 29 who received the YFV17D yellow fever vaccine.

The CDR3 sequence: CSARGGTPMGNQPQHF. In DNA form, the CDR3 reads TGCAGTGCTAGAGGCGGGACACCAATGGGGAACCAGCCCCAGCATTTT. V gene TRBV20-1 combines with J gene TRBJ1-5; D might be TRBD1 (6 bases). Per germline, CDR1 DFQATT and CDR2 SNEGSKA (reference sequence). Trimming pared 1 base from V and 7 bases from J, leaving 20 bases between. This CDR3 region has 16 residues.